The clone carrying this T cell receptor (beta chain) was observed a few times. The antigen is undetermined. Stated time point: sample taken at primary tumor resection. The data stem from a study of spatial heterogeneity in lung cancer. For the study at large: Compared with alpha-chain sequences, beta-chain sequences were consistently detected in greater numbers. Averaged across combinations, each unique TCR and UMI pairing appeared more than ten times in raw reads, which were uncorrected.

Every TCR cDNA molecule carried a tag that served as a unique molecular identifier. TCRdb re-called the 5' RACE reads through MiXCR, storing one row per CDR3 protein. This table holds tens of thousands of distinct CDR3 sequences, 15% found once. This CDR3 contains 14 residues. With 8 bases clipped from V and 5 bases from J, the junction kept 9 bases outside the gene matches. Germline CDR1 is SGHAT and CDR2 is FQNNGV. Study-wide findings and caveats: Counts that tracked tumor mutation counts were those of expanded intratumoral alpha and beta TCRs.

The input for sequencing was lung tumor tissue, taken at surgery. The receptor was isolated from a female donor with early-stage non-small cell lung cancer. The chain uses TRBV11-2 and TRBJ2-3, with 8 bases matching TRBD1. The CDR3 DNA reads as TGTGCCAGCCGCGTGACAGGGGCTGGAGATACGCAGTATTTT. Protein: CASRVTGAGDTQYF. The full variable domain, rest sourced from reference TRBV11-2 and TRBJ2-3, is EAGVAQSPRYKIIEKRQSVAFWCNPISGHATLYWYQQILGQGPKLLIQFQNNGVVDDSQLPKDRFSAERLKGVDSTLKIQPAKLEDSAVYLCASRVTGAGDTQYFGPGTRLTVL.